This T cell receptor beta chain was identified during a study of OX40 agonist ivuxolimab in advanced cancers. Study information: Ivuxolimab, an antibody acting as an agonist of OX40 (CD134), was used to treat patients.

The repertoire was sequenced with immunoSEQ multiplex PCR; TCRdb's copy has only in-frame clones and lacks some. There are approximately 58,000 clones in the sample; 70% to 90% occur only once, and about 0.74% lies in the top ten. The CDR3 is made up of 18 amino acids. V gave up 2 bases and J gave up 4 bases; unmatched junction bases: 10. Germline CDR1 reads MNHNS; CDR2 reads SASEGT. The receptor comes from an adult with an advanced solid tumor such as melanoma, head and neck, liver or kidney cancer. V and J are TRBV6-1 and TRBJ1-3; 11 bases match TRBD1. The source material was CD4+ or CD8+ T cells sorted from blood, sampled in a trial of the OX40 agonist ivuxolimab. The CDR3 coding sequence is TGTGCCAGCAGTGAACTGGGAGGACAGGGGGCGCGAGGAAACACCATATATTTT. It is translated as CASSELGGQGARGNTIYF.